This TCR beta chain was sequenced during a study of immune evolution from preneoplasia to lung adenocarcinoma. Whole-study findings and limits: Top clone frequencies peaked in normal lung, apparently declining through invasive adenocarcinoma.

This clone was seen more than once but under ten times. Its cognate antigen is unknown. TCRdb keeps only in-frame clones here, not all; method: immunoSEQ multiplex PCR. The table lists approximately 8,300 clones, around 84% of them singletons, with more than 5.5% in the top ten. Deletions cut 0 bases from V and 4 bases from J, with 4 bases between. CDR1 MGHRA and CDR2 YSYEKL come from the germline V gene. This CDR3 is built from 13 residues. This chain uses TRBV4-1 with TRBJ2-1; D call uncertain. Sequences were obtained from FFPE adjacent normal lung tissue. The clonotype originates from a person between 65 and 80 years old with lung adenocarcinoma. CDR3 DNA sequence: TGCGCCAGCAGCCAAGACTTATACAATGAGCAGTTCTTC. This gives the protein CASSQDLYNEQFF.